A single sample gave rise to the 17 T cell receptor beta chains below, sequenced in a study of vaccination effects on CD4 cells after COVID-19. ViraFEST assay sequencing came after antigen-specific CD4+ T cells were expanded with viral peptide pools. Subsequent to 10 days of culture, CD4+ T cells were isolated. Each participant received a vaccine that was either BNT162b2 or mRNA-1273, given as two doses. Some clones are missing from TCRdb's copy, which holds only in-frame ones; the method was immunoSEQ multiplex PCR. The profile shows 75,000 to 100,000 clones, roughly 80% of them singletons. Antigen specificity for these receptors is unknown. Sequencing used CD4+ T cells from PBMCs cultured with HCoV-OC43 spike peptides, obtained after COVID-19 vaccination. As for subset: HCoV-OC43 spike overlapping peptide pool stimulation. These receptors were obtained from a human donor who received a COVID-19 vaccine.

The table lists this clone with a count of one. The chain is built from TRBV7-3 and TRBJ2-5, with 12 bases identical to TRBD2. The CDR3 sequence is 15 residues long. V gave up 5 bases and J gave up 4 bases; unmatched junction bases: 5. Germline V gene sequence: CDR1 SGHTA, CDR2 FQGTGA. CDR3 loop: CASSRGLAGIETQYF. The CDR3 coding sequence is TGTGCCAGCAGCCGAGGACTAGCGGGGATAGAGACCCAGTACTTC.

As for this clone: The junction departs from the called germline gene at one end, perhaps through a read error. The rearrangement links TRBV27 to TRBJ1-1; no firm D call. Per germline, CDR1 MNHEY and CDR2 SMNVEV (reference sequence). The CDR3 loop spans 11 amino acids. The DNA of the CDR3 is TGTGCCAGCATTTTAGGGACTGAAGCTTTCTTT. Its translation is CASILGTEAFF.

The J gene is TRBJ1-2, the V gene TRBV6-5; D is unresolved. The V and J ends lost 10 bases and 0 bases respectively, with 12 bases between them. Germline lookup yields CDR1 MNHEY and CDR2 SVGAGI. This CDR3 spans 13 amino acids. CDR3 protein: CATSQAPNYGYTF. DNA of the CDR3: TGTGCCACCTCGCAGGCACCTAACTATGGCTACACCTTC.

V usage is TRBV7-2 and J usage is TRBJ2-2; no firm D call. The CDR3 runs to 13 residues. Germline V gene sequence: CDR1 SGHTA, CDR2 FQGNSA. Trimming took off 3 bases at V and 12 bases at J, with 14 bases between the two ends. CDR3 coding DNA: TGTGCCAGCAGCTTCCCCGCAGTCAGTCAGCTGTTTTTT. Protein: CASSFPAVSQLFF.

The chain links TRBV6-5 to TRBJ2-5; the match to TRBD1 covers 7 bases. Germline V gives CDR1 MNHEY, CDR2 SVGAGI. The CDR3 loop spans 13 amino acids. V gave up 4 bases and J gave up 3 bases; unmatched junction bases: 2. This CDR3 is CASSWTGKETQYF. CDR3 DNA: TGTGCCAGCAGTTGGACAGGAAAAGAGACCCAGTACTTC.

V usage is TRBV2 and J usage is TRBJ2-4; weak D call: TRBD2 (7 bases). Germline CDR1 and CDR2: SNHLY and FYNNEI. The CDR3 runs to 15 residues. Trimming shortened V by 8 bases and J by 3 bases, and 17 bases separated the two germline ends. The CDR3 loop is CASQWAGASKNIQYF. The CDR3, as DNA: TGTGCCAGCCAGTGGGCGGGGGCCAGCAAAAACATTCAGTACTTC. Full variable domain (rest looked up from reference TRBV2 and TRBJ2-4): EPEVTQTPSHQVTQMGQEVILRCVPISNHLYFYWYRQILGQKVEFLVSFYNNEISEKSEIFDDQFSVERPDGSNFTLKIRSTKLEDSAMYFCASQWAGASKNIQYFGAGTRLSVL.

The CDR3 loop reads CASIDQGARKNTEAFF. The DNA of the CDR3 is TGTGCCAGTATTGACCAGGGGGCCCGGAAGAACACTGAAGCTTTCTTT. The chain links TRBV19 to TRBJ1-1; 8 positions agree with TRBD1. The CDR3 has 16 residues. V gave up 7 bases and J gave up 1 base; unmatched junction bases: 11. Per the germline V gene, CDR1 is LNHDA and CDR2 is SQIVND (reference sequence).

The rearrangement links TRBV7-9 to TRBJ1-1; possibly TRBD1 for D (6 bases). Germline V lookup: CDR1 SEHNR, CDR2 FQNEAQ (reference sequence). Trimming took off 1 base at V and 0 bases at J, with 6 bases between the two ends. The CDR3 is 14 residues long. The CDR3 here is CASSLGTVNTEAFF. CDR3 bases: TGTGCCAGCAGCTTAGGGACAGTGAACACTGAAGCTTTCTTT.

This sequence joins TRBV4-2 and TRBJ1-5; D not certain. The CDR3 is made up of 17 amino acids. Germline V CDR1 and CDR2: LGHNA, YNFKEQ. V gave up 8 bases and J gave up 0 bases, with 20 bases separating them. The CDR3 region is CASSTVCELFSNQPQHF. The CDR3 DNA reads TGTGCCAGCTCCACCGTGTGCGAGCTCTTTAGCAATCAGCCCCAGCATTTT.

V gene TRBV6-5 combines with J gene TRBJ2-1, with D perhaps matching TRBD1 or TRBD2 (6 bases each). V was trimmed by 7 bases and J by 7 bases, leaving 17 bases between them. The germline gives CDR1 MNHEY, CDR2 SVGAGI. This CDR3 spans 14 amino acids. As DNA, the CDR3 is TGTGCCAGCAAGGCGGGGACAAGAGGTAATGAGCAGTTCTTC. Its translation: CASKAGTRGNEQFF.

The chain combines TRBV5-5 with TRBJ1-4, with 10 positions matching TRBD1. The germline V gene encodes CDR1 SGHKS and CDR2 YYEKEE (reference sequence). This CDR3 has 19 amino acids. With 1 base clipped from V and 0 bases from J, the junction kept 9 bases outside the gene matches. The CDR3 loop is CASSLRWTGGVATNEKLFF. In nucleotides, the CDR3 is TGTGCCAGCAGCTTGCGGTGGACAGGGGGGGTCGCAACTAATGAAAAACTGTTTTTT. Together with reference TRBV5-5 and TRBJ1-4, the CDR3 gives the full variable domain: DAGVTQSPTHLIKTRGQQVTLRCSPISGHKSVSWYQQVLGQGPQFIFQYYEKEERGRGNFPDRFSARQFPNYSSELNVNALLLGDSALYLCASSLRWTGGVATNEKLFFGSGTQLSVL.

V gene TRBV28 combines with J gene TRBJ1-1; TRBD1 is a possible D gene (5 bases). Germline values: CDR1 MDHEN, CDR2 SYDVKM. The ends were cut back, 3 bases at V and 11 bases at J, with 13 bases in the middle. The CDR3 has 12 residues. The CDR3: CASSFLGGMAFF. CDR3 coding DNA: TGTGCCAGCAGTTTTCTCGGGGGGATGGCTTTCTTT.

This rearrangement joins TRBV29-1 to TRBJ2-5, with 8 positions matching TRBD1. The V segment lost 7 bases and the J segment 2 bases; nucleotides outside the gene matches: 6. Germline lookup yields CDR1 SQVTM and CDR2 ANQGSEA. This CDR3 is 13 amino acids long. The CDR3 is CSAPTGVQETQYF. As DNA, the CDR3 is TGCAGCGCACCGACAGGGGTGCAAGAGACCCAGTACTTC. The full variable domain, rest sourced from reference TRBV29-1 and TRBJ2-5, is SAVISQKPSRDICQRGTSLTIQCQVDSQVTMMFWYRQQPGQSLTLIATANQGSEATYESGFVIDKFPISRPNLTFSTLTVSNMSPEDSSIYLCSAPTGVQETQYFGPGTRLLVL.

The rearrangement links TRBV2 to TRBJ2-3, with 8 nucleotides matching TRBD2. The CDR3 sequence is 17 residues long. The germline gives CDR1 SNHLY, CDR2 FYNNEI. With 9 bases clipped from V and 0 bases from J, the junction kept 14 bases outside the gene matches. CDR3 sequence reads: CASLRGLSGVSTDTQYF. CDR3 in DNA: TGTGCCAGTCTAAGGGGCCTTAGCGGGGTTAGCACAGATACGCAGTATTTT. Combining the CDR3 with reference TRBV2 and TRBJ2-3 gives the whole variable domain EPEVTQTPSHQVTQMGQEVILRCVPISNHLYFYWYRQILGQKVEFLVSFYNNEISEKSEIFDDQFSVERPDGSNFTLKIRSTKLEDSAMYFCASLRGLSGVSTDTQYFGPGTRLTVL.

The chain is built from TRBV5-1 and TRBJ1-1; D not certain. The V and J ends lost 0 bases and 10 bases respectively, with 13 bases between them. The germline V gene encodes CDR1 SGHRS and CDR2 YFSETQ. The CDR3 contains 13 residues. CDR3 sequence (DNA): TGCGCCAGCAGCTTGGACGGGATAACGGGAGCTTTCTTT. This sequence encodes CASSLDGITGAFF. The complete variable domain, with remaining parts taken from reference TRBV5-1 and TRBJ1-1, reads KAGVTQTPRYLIKTRGQQVTLSCSPISGHRSVSWYQQTPGQGLQFLFEYFSETQRNKGNFPGRFSGRQFSNSRSEMNVSTLELGDSALYLCASSLDGITGAFFGQGTRLTVV.

The chain joins TRBV7-9 to TRBJ2-3; weak D call: TRBD2 (7 bases). The CDR3 has 15 residues. V lost 7 bases to trimming and J lost 4 bases, with 18 bases between them. Germline V gives CDR1 SEHNR, CDR2 FQNEAQ (reference sequence). As DNA, the CDR3 is TGTGCCAGCACCTGGGGGGGCGAGGTTGCAGATACGCAGTATTTT. Translated, it gives CASTWGGEVADTQYF. Full variable domain (rest looked up from reference TRBV7-9 and TRBJ2-3): DTGVSQNPRHKITKRGQNVTFRCDPISEHNRLYWYRQTLGQGPEFLTYFQNEAQLEKSRLLSDRFSAERPKGSFSTLEIQRTEQGDSAMYLCASTWGGEVADTQYFGPGTRLTVL.

The genes are TRBV6-6 and TRBJ2-1; 7 nucleotides align to TRBD2. The CDR3 consists of 14 residues. Trimming cost V 6 bases and J 6 bases; bases outside gene matches: 8. In germline, CDR1 is MNHNY, CDR2 SVGAGI (reference sequence). The CDR3 is CASSQSTSANEQFF. CDR3 DNA sequence: TGTGCCAGCAGCCAATCAACTAGCGCCAATGAGCAGTTCTTC.